This TCR beta chain was sequenced during a study of T cell changes during pregnancy in multiple sclerosis. This clone is a singleton in its sample. Generated by immunoSEQ multiplex PCR, the TCRdb table keeps only in-frame clones and is missing some. This table has more than 35,000 clones, more than 90% appearing once. The CDR3 has 13 residues. Germline V gene lookup returns CDR1 SGDLS and CDR2 YYNGEE. V was cut by 0 bases and J by 7 bases, with 10 bases left in between. V is TRBV9 and J is TRBJ1-1, with D possibly TRBD1 on 6 matching bases. This TCR derives from a female donor with multiple sclerosis, enrolled in a pregnancy study. The specimen was CD8+ T cells from peripheral blood mononuclear cells, collected after pregnancy. Here the CDR3 DNA reads TGTGCCAGCAGCGTAGAGGGACACAATGAAGCTTTCTTT. This gives the protein CASSVEGHNEAFF.